Included here is one T cell receptor beta chain sequence, with context. In the source study's methods: Amplification of reference gene primers provided the estimated nucleated cell counts. The repertoire was sequenced with immunoSEQ multiplex PCR; TCRdb's copy has only in-frame clones and lacks some. D and trimming were read from the DNA, whereas the V and J calls and clone size are those reported in that table. The sample gives roughly 180,000 clones, roughly nine tenths of which show up once; 2.5% to 3.5% is in the top ten. The CDR3 runs 14 residues. After removal of 0 bases from V and 8 bases from J, the junction contained 6 bases not matched to a gene. Germline V gene sequence: CDR1 MGHRA, CDR2 YSYEKL. The sample belongs to a study of blood T cell repertoires in COVID-19. Background on the study: Researchers got acute and convalescent COVID-19 samples from the United States, Italy and Spain. Sample material is recorded as cDNA or gDNA derived from T cells, B-cell-depleted T cells, or PBMCs.

The chain is built from TRBV4-1 and TRBJ1-2; TRBD1 matches 7 bases. The origin of this receptor is a young woman with active or convalescent COVID-19. The sequenced sample was peripheral blood. CDR3 residues: CASSQDEGASGYTF. The CDR3 nucleotides are TGCGCCAGCAGCCAAGATGAGGGGGCGAGCGGCTACACCTTC.